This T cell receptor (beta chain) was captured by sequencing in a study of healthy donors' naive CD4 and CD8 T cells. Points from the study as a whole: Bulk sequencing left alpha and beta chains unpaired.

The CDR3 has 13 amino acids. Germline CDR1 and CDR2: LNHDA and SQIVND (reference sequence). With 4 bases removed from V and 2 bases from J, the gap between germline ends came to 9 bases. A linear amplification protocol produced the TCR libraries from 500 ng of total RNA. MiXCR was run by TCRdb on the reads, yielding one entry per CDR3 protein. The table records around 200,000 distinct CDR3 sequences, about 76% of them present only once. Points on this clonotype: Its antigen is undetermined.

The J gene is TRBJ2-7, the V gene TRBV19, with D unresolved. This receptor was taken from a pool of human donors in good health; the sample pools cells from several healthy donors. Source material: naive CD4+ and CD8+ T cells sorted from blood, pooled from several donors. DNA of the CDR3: TGTGCCAGTAGTAAGACACCTCCCTACGAGCAGTACTTC. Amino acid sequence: CASSKTPPYEQYF. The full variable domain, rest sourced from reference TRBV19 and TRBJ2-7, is DGGITQSPKYLFRKEGQNVTLSCEQNLNHDAMYWYRQDPGQGLRLIYYSQIVNDFQKGDIAEGYSVSREKKESFPLTVTSAQKNPTAFYLCASSKTPPYEQYFGPGTRLTVT.